This TCR beta chain was identified during a study of response to subunit inactivated influenza vaccine. TCRdb re-analysed the RT-PCR reads in MiXCR, keeping a single row per CDR3 protein. Here the sample spans some 570,000 distinct CDR3 sequences, 11% being singletons. V lost 8 bases to trimming and J lost 4 bases, with 14 bases between them. The CDR3 extends over 13 amino acids. Looked up from germline, CDR1 is MGHDK and CDR2 is SYGVNS. A further study also used this sample, focusing on T cells expressing NK-cell markers. Per that study: The authors made TCR beta cDNA libraries by 5'RACE template switching. This switching added a universal primer site and UMIs.

The clonotype was recovered from a man in his fifties or sixties who received an inactivated influenza vaccine. The sequenced sample was PBMCs from blood, obtained on the day of vaccination. V is TRBV25-1 and J is TRBJ2-5; D unclear. Here the CDR3 DNA reads TGTGCCAGCGGCTACGGACCGAGAGAGACCCAGTACTTC. Translated: CASGYGPRETQYF.